Sequencing of this T cell receptor beta chain was carried out in a study of shared clonotypes between healthy human individuals. The V gene end was trimmed by 6 bases and the J gene end by 0 bases; junction bases not matched to a gene: 0. The CDR3 runs 14 residues. CDR1 WSHSY and CDR2 SAAADI come from the germline V gene. Profiled with immunoSEQ multiplex PCR; TCRdb holds only in-frame clones, not every one. The sample yields about 490,000 clones, 70% to 85% seen once. V and J are TRBV10-2 and TRBJ2-2; 8 positions agree with TRBD1. Input material: PBMCs. This receptor was identified in a woman aged 40 to 55 in good health. Some clones in this sample may be carry-over from other donors' samples. The DNA for the CDR3 is TGCGCCAGCAGACAGGGGGCGAACACCGGGGAGCTGTTTTTT. Translation: CASRQGANTGELFF.